The 22 T cell receptor beta chains in this list originate from one sample, sequenced in a study of blood T cell repertoires in COVID-19. Assay: immunoSEQ multiplex PCR; the TCRdb copy retains only in-frame clones and omits some. The table has around 120,000 clones, about 88% seen once; the top ten hold about 2.5%. The material sequenced was PBMCs or T cells enriched from blood (not recorded which). The source is a woman aged 45-65 years who had recovered from COVID-19.

CDR3 residues: CASSSAAGYGYTF. The CDR3 nucleotides read TGTGCCAGCAGTTCCGCCGCGGGCTATGGCTACACCTTC. V is TRBV12-3 or TRBV12-4 and J is TRBJ1-2; no clear D. V was clipped by 4 bases and J by 4 bases, with 10 bases between them. The CDR3 has 13 residues.

This chain joins TRBV21-1 and TRBJ2-7; TRBD2 is the table's D call and was not checked against the DNA. TRBV21-1 is a pseudogene segment. The CDR3 spans 16 residues. CDR3 sequence: CASRAALATRVDEQYF. The CDR3 nucleotides are TGTGCCAGCAGAGCGGCCTTAGCTACACGTGTTGACGAGCAGTACTTC.

This chain joins TRBV6-5 and TRBJ1-3; perhaps TRBD1 as D (6 bases). The V end lost 8 bases, the J end lost 7 bases, and 21 bases lay between the germline ends. CDR1 MNHEY and CDR2 SVGAGI come from the germline V gene. The CDR3 extends over 15 amino acids. CDR3 nucleotides: TGTGCCAGCGGGGCTGAGGGGACACAGGCGAACACCATATATTTT. Its translation is CASGAEGTQANTIYF.

This chain uses TRBV14 with TRBJ2-5; 10 positions match TRBD1. The germline V gene encodes CDR1 SGHDN and CDR2 FVKESK. The trim removed 2 bases at V and 6 bases at J, leaving 3 bases unmatched. The length of the CDR3 is 14 residues. The CDR3 DNA follows: TGTGCCAGCAGCCAACGGGACAGGGGAAAGACCCAGTACTTC. This translates into CASSQRDRGKTQYF. The full variable domain, completed using reference TRBV14 and TRBJ2-5, is EAGVTQFPSHSVIEKGQTVTLRCDPISGHDNLYWYRRVMGKEIKFLLHFVKESKQDESGMPNNRFLAERTGGTYSTLKVQPAELEDSGVYFCASSQRDRGKTQYFGPGTRLLVL.

The chain has TRBV3-1 (or the pseudogene TRBV3-2) and TRBJ1-1, with TRBD1 identical over 9 bases. The CDR3 covers 15 residues. Germline loops: CDR1 LGHDT, CDR2 YNNKEL (reference sequence). Losses at the gene ends were 2 bases for V and 1 base for J; bases not matched to a gene: 2. The DNA for the CDR3 is TGTGCCAGCAGCCAAAACAGGGGGCAGAACACTGAAGCTTTCTTT. Translation gives CASSQNRGQNTEAFF.

The chain couples TRBV5-1 to TRBJ1-4; 9 nucleotides align to TRBD1. This CDR3 spans 14 amino acids. V gave up 8 bases and J gave up 4 bases; unmatched junction bases: 6. Germline assignment: CDR1 SGHRS and CDR2 YFSETQ. CDR3 protein: CASRTGASNEKLFF. The CDR3 coding sequence is TGCGCCAGTAGGACAGGGGCCAGTAATGAAAAACTGTTTTTT.

The rearrangement uses TRBV25-1 and TRBJ2-7; the D gene is possibly TRBD2 (5 bases). This CDR3 comprises 13 residues. Trimming cost V 5 bases and J 2 bases, with 10 bases left between them. Germline CDR1 MGHDK, CDR2 SYGVNS. DNA for the CDR3: TGTGCCAGCAGTATATCCGGGGCCTACGAGCAGTACTTC. Its translation: CASSISGAYEQYF.

This clone was detected only once. The V and J genes are TRBV18 and TRBJ1-1, with D perhaps matching TRBD1 (5 bases). The CDR3 spans 16 residues. V lost 6 bases and J lost 4, with 21 bases in between. Germline CDR1 and CDR2: KGHSH and LQKENI. CDR3 in amino acids: CASSPWAMGGGTEAFF. CDR3 coding DNA: TGTGCCAGCTCCCCCTGGGCCATGGGGGGTGGCACTGAAGCTTTCTTT. The whole variable domain, filled in from reference TRBV18 and TRBJ1-1, reads NAGVMQNPRHLVRRRGQEARLRCSPMKGHSHVYWYRQLPEEGLKFMVYLQKENIIDESGMPKERFSAEFPKEGPSILRIQQVVRGDSAAYFCASSPWAMGGGTEAFFGQGTRLTVV.

The chain employs TRBV7-9 and TRBJ1-1, with D uncertain. Per germline, CDR1 SEHNR and CDR2 FQNEAQ (reference sequence). The CDR3 runs to 14 residues. Trimming cost V 1 base and J 1 base, with 7 bases left between them. CDR3 amino acids: CASSLGLANTEAFF. The CDR3 DNA follows: TGTGCCAGCAGCTTAGGGTTAGCGAACACTGAAGCTTTCTTT. Combining the CDR3 with reference TRBV7-9 and TRBJ1-1 gives the whole variable domain DTGVSQNPRHKITKRGQNVTFRCDPISEHNRLYWYRQTLGQGPEFLTYFQNEAQLEKSRLLSDRFSAERPKGSFSTLEIQRTEQGDSAMYLCASSLGLANTEAFFGQGTRLTVV.

The chain carries TRBV18 and TRBJ1-1, with 8 bases identical to TRBD1. CDR1 is KGHSH and CDR2 is LQKENI in the germline V gene. The CDR3 is 15 residues long. Trimming removed 1 base from V and 6 bases from J; junction bases left unmatched: 7. In DNA form, the CDR3 reads TGTGCCAGCTCACCACGTGAGACAGGGGTTGCTGAAGCTTTCTTT. Translated, it gives CASSPRETGVAEAFF.

This clone was detected once. The chain combines TRBV27 with TRBJ2-7; 8 positions match TRBD1. Germline CDR1 is MNHEY and CDR2 is SMNVEV (reference sequence). The CDR3 has 16 residues. Losses at the gene ends were 1 base for V and 0 bases for J; bases not matched to a gene: 5. CDR3 DNA sequence: TGTGCCAGCAGTTTATTCGGACAGGGTGGCTCCTACGAGCAGTACTTC. Protein: CASSLFGQGGSYEQYF.

This clone was seen once. The chain is built from TRBV5-4 and TRBJ1-1; maybe TRBD1 (5 bases). CDR3 length: 13 amino acids. CDR1 SGHNT and CDR2 YYREEE come from the germline V gene (reference sequence). The ends were cut back, 2 bases at V and 6 bases at J, with 11 bases in the middle. Written as DNA, the CDR3 is TGTGCCAGCAGCTTAAGGGACTTCCCTGAAGCTTTCTTT. Protein sequence: CASSLRDFPEAFF.

The rearrangement uses TRBV27 and TRBJ1-2; 8 bases are a match to TRBD1. The CDR3 is made up of 13 amino acids. V dropped 4 bases and J dropped 4; count of bases not matched to a gene: 2. Germline V gene data show CDR1 as MNHEY and CDR2 as SMNVEV (reference sequence). The CDR3 region is CASSWTGPYGYTF. DNA for the CDR3: TGTGCCAGCAGTTGGACAGGGCCCTATGGCTACACCTTC.

The V gene is TRBV12-5, the J gene TRBJ1-1, with D uncertain. The CDR3 extends over 12 amino acids. Germline loops: CDR1 LGHNT, CDR2 FRNRAP. With 5 bases removed from V and 4 bases from J, the gap between germline ends came to 8 bases. In DNA form, the CDR3 reads TGTGCTAGTGGTCAAATTAGCACTGAAGCTTTCTTT. It specifies CASGQISTEAFF. The variable domain in full, with the rest retrieved from reference TRBV12-5 and TRBJ1-1, is DARVTQTPRHKVTEMGQEVTMRCQPILGHNTVFWYRQTMMQGLELLAYFRNRAPLDDSGMPKDRFSAEMPDATLATLKIQPSEPRDSAVYFCASGQISTEAFFGQGTRLTVV.

The chain employs TRBV2 and TRBJ1-4; tentative D call: TRBD1 (6 bases). Germline loops: CDR1 SNHLY, CDR2 FYNNEI. This CDR3 spans 15 amino acids. V gave up 6 bases and J gave up 1 base, with 12 bases separating them. The CDR3 DNA reads TGTGCCAGCAGGCCCCGGACAGAAACTAATGAAAAACTGTTTTTT. Protein product: CASRPRTETNEKLFF.

V is TRBV3-1 (or the pseudogene TRBV3-2) and J is TRBJ1-2, with unresolved D. V lost 3 bases and J 6 bases, leaving 17 bases between the germline ends. The length of the CDR3 is 15 residues. Germline CDR1 and CDR2: LGHDT and YNNKEL (reference sequence). CDR3 in amino acids: CASSQLTAETDGYTF. CDR3 coding DNA: TGTGCCAGCAGCCAGTTGACGGCGGAGACTGATGGCTACACCTTC.

V usage is TRBV10-1 and J usage is TRBJ2-3; TRBD2 is a possible D gene (7 bases). The CDR3 runs 14 residues. Trimming shortened V by 9 bases and J by 3 bases, and 16 bases separated the two germline ends. Looked up from germline, CDR1 is WNHNN and CDR2 is SYGVQD (reference sequence). CDR3: CARRTGGPTDTQYF. The CDR3 nucleotides are TGCGCCAGAAGGACCGGGGGGCCAACAGATACGCAGTATTTT.

This chain connects TRBV6-2 or TRBV6-3 to TRBJ1-2; TRBD1 matches 8 bases. Germline assignment: CDR1 MNHEY and CDR2 SVGEGT. Germline trimming cut 2 bases from V and 8 bases from J; bases unmatched to any gene: 13. The CDR3 length is 16 residues. The CDR3 DNA is TGTGCCAGCAGTTACGCCCTCGGGACAGGAATCGGAGGCTACACCTTC. Its protein is CASSYALGTGIGGYTF.

This clone appeared a single time. A junction end diverges from the germline sequence, so it may reflect a read error. V is TRBV18 and J is TRBJ2-3; perhaps TRBD2 as D (5 bases). Germline CDR1 KGHSH, CDR2 LQKENI. This CDR3 contains 14 residues. CDR3 coding DNA: TGTGCCAGCTTCCGGGAAGGGAGCAAAGATACGCAGTATTTT. Amino acids: CASFREGSKDTQYF.

This clone was detected a few times. CDR3 in DNA: TGTGCCTGGAGTGTGAGGCGGATGAACACTGAAGCTTTCTTT. Its protein product is CAWSVRRMNTEAFF. The chain couples TRBV30 to TRBJ1-1; D is ambiguous. The CDR3 consists of 14 residues. CDR1 is GTSNPN and CDR2 is SVGIG in the germline V gene (reference sequence). Between the trimmed V and J ends, which lost 0 bases and 0 bases, there was a span of 8 bases.

The rearrangement joins TRBV6-4 to TRBJ2-1, with a tentative D call TRBD1 (5 bases). From germline, CDR1 is MRHNA and CDR2 SNTAGT. The CDR3 spans 11 residues. The V end was cut by 5 bases, the J end by 7 bases, with 6 bases between. The CDR3 DNA sequence: TGTGCCAGCAGTCAGGGAAATGAGCAGTTCTTC. Its translation is CASSQGNEQFF.

This chain uses TRBV10-1 with TRBJ2-7; TRBD2 agrees at 11 bases. Germline trimming cut 4 bases from V and 9 bases from J; bases unmatched to any gene: 8. Germline V lookup: CDR1 WNHNN, CDR2 SYGVQD (reference sequence). This CDR3 spans 14 amino acids. As DNA, the CDR3 is TGCGCCAGCAGTGGAGAGTTAGCGGGGGGGGCGCAGTACTTC. Translated: CASSGELAGGAQYF.